The T cell receptor beta chain described here comes from a study of beta chain features in type 1 diabetes. Points from the study as a whole: Sequencing from cDNA could over-represent high-TCR-expressing cells. More deletions and fewer insertions at VDJ junctions were found in patients with type 1 diabetes. Patients with Type 1 diabetes showed moderately but significantly shorter TCRB CDR3s in all four CD4+ subsets. It was among patients, rather than healthy donors, that naive, central memory and Treg TCRB repertoires appeared more similar.

As regards this clone: Its antigen is undetermined.

Germline trimming cut 3 bases from V and 5 bases from J; bases unmatched to any gene: 0. This CDR3 has 12 amino acids. The germline gives CDR1 SNHLY, CDR2 FYNNEI. Sequencing targeted expressed TCRB transcripts, as all isolated RNA had been reverse transcribed. Clones were sequenced by immunoSEQ multiplex PCR, and TCRdb holds only the in-frame ones, with some missing. The table has approximately 15,000 clones, more than 65% seen once. Researchers reported sorting CD4+ naive, central memory, regulatory and stem cell-like memory cells via CD45RO/CCR7/CD25/CD127/CD95/CD27. The sequenced sample consisted of Tregs from blood. V is TRBV2 and J is TRBJ2-5, with 7 bases aligning to TRBD1. The source of this sequence is a man in his thirties or forties with type 1 diabetes. In nucleotides, the CDR3 is TGTGCCAGCAGTGACAGGGGGGAGACCCAGTACTTC. Encoded protein: CASSDRGETQYF.